This T cell receptor (beta chain) originates from a study of shared clonotypes between healthy human individuals. Findings and caveats of the study: Sampling covered blood only; tissue repertoires likely differ.

The repertoire was sequenced with immunoSEQ multiplex PCR; TCRdb's copy has only in-frame clones and lacks some. Among over 750,000 clones, 96% were seen once, and the ten largest hold about 0.21%. As regards this clone: Its target is unknown.

CD8 cells classed as naive were CD45RO-negative and positively selected for CCR7, excluding terminally differentiated effector memory CD45RA+ cells. This CDR3 contains 18 residues. The V gene lost 2 bases and the J gene lost 2 bases, with 22 bases spanning the gap. Looked up from germline, CDR1 is MNHEY and CDR2 is SMNVEV (reference sequence). The sequence was obtained from a man younger than 45 in good health. The sample taken for sequencing was naive CD8+ T cells sorted from blood. The chain links TRBV27 to TRBJ2-7, with D possibly TRBD2 on 5 matching bases. In DNA form, the CDR3 reads TGTGCCAGCAGTTTAGTCTCTGGCGGCTCGCGGGTACCCTACGAGCAGTACTTC. Its protein product is CASSLVSGGSRVPYEQYF.